This TCR beta chain was recorded in a study of pediatric ulcerative colitis. Findings of the study overall: Acute severe colitis showed lower rectal diversity from clonal expansions. No controls had the two rectal clonotypes shared by ulcerative colitis patients.

Remarks on this clone: Its antigen is not identified.

Rectal tissue came from one to two pinch biopsies taken at colonoscopy. Control subjects, colonoscoped for suspected IBD, had macroscopically and histologically normal endoscopy. CDR1 is SQVTM and CDR2 is ANQGSEA in the germline V gene. V was trimmed by 3 bases and J by 9 bases, leaving 15 bases between them. The CDR3 loop spans 13 amino acids. Up to 500,000 reads were sequenced per sample. Some clones are missing from TCRdb's copy, which holds only in-frame ones; the method was immunoSEQ multiplex PCR. The table shows roughly 9,900 clones, with 82% occurring only once. The sample consisted of gut tissue. The TCR sequence derives from a girl aged 5-17 years who was a control in a study of pediatric ulcerative colitis. The chain employs TRBV29-1 and TRBJ2-1; D is perhaps TRBD2 (5 bases). The CDR3 sequence is CSVDRPPGSEQFF. The CDR3 bases are TGCAGCGTTGACCGCCCGCCGGGGAGTGAGCAGTTCTTC.